This T cell receptor beta chain was recorded in a study of shared clonotypes between healthy human individuals. Germline values: CDR1 LNHDA, CDR2 SQIVND (reference sequence). This CDR3 region has 13 residues. The V and J ends lost 9 bases and 3 bases, in that order; junction bases with no gene match: 7. Points on this clone: The identical CDR3 is also encoded by other nucleotide sequences in the sample.

Produced via immunoSEQ multiplex PCR; TCRdb's table is partial and in-frame only. The data show 2 million to 2.5 million clones, with around 95% seen just once and less than 0.15% held by the top ten. This chain connects TRBV19 to TRBJ1-1; 7 nucleotides align to TRBD1. Material for sequencing was naive CD4+ T cells sorted from blood. Subset denoted: CD45RA+ positively selected. The origin of this receptor is a man younger than 35 in good health. The CDR3, as DNA: TGTGCCAGCAGTCGAACAGGGGACACTGAAGCTTTCTTT. Its protein product is CASSRTGDTEAFF.